A single sample gave rise to the 17 T cell receptor beta chains below, sequenced in a study of shared clonotypes between healthy human individuals. Naive CD8 cells, CD45RO-negative and positively selected for CCR7, excluded terminally differentiated effector memory CD45RA+ cells. Only in-frame clones appear in the TCRdb table, and some are missing; sequencing was by immunoSEQ multiplex PCR. The sample lists about 2.2 million clones, around 93% occurring once. Sequencing used naive CD8+ T cells from PBMCs. These receptors all come from a young man in good health. Some clones in this sample may be carry-over from other donors' samples.

Comment on this clone: The same CDR3 arises from other DNA sequences in this sample as well. The V call is TRBV27, the J call TRBJ2-7, with TRBD1 matching over 11 bases. The germline V gene encodes CDR1 MNHEY and CDR2 SMNVEV (reference sequence). The CDR3 consists of 14 residues. Trimming took 4 bases from V and 3 from J; bases not matched to a gene: 2. CDR3 in DNA: TGTGCCAGCAGTTCCGGGACAGGGGGCTACGAGCAGTACTTC. It is translated as CASSSGTGGYEQYF.

This chain uses TRBV18 with TRBJ2-2; the match to TRBD1 covers 8 bases. Germline V gene data show CDR1 as KGHSH and CDR2 as LQKENI. This CDR3 is 14 amino acids long. Unmatched junction bases numbered 5, after V lost 5 bases and J lost 6 bases. In nucleotides, the CDR3 is TGTGCCAGCTCAGACGGACAGGGCCCCGGGGAGCTGTTTTTT. Protein product: CASSDGQGPGELFF.

The CDR3 here is CASSELAGGPGTDTQYF. In DNA, the CDR3 is TGTGCCAGCAGCGAACTAGCGGGAGGGCCAGGGACAGATACGCAGTATTTT. The chain is built from TRBV5-6 and TRBJ2-3; 13 bases fit TRBD2. V dropped 4 bases and J dropped 3; count of bases not matched to a gene: 8. Germline V gives CDR1 SGHDT, CDR2 YYEEEE. CDR3 length: 17 amino acids.

This clone appeared a few times. The V call is TRBV10-1, the J call TRBJ2-2, with a tentative D call TRBD2 (5 bases). The CDR3 is 13 amino acids. The V gene lost 4 bases and the J gene lost 4 bases, with 7 bases spanning the gap. Germline V gene data show CDR1 as WNHNN and CDR2 as SYGVQD (reference sequence). CDR3 DNA sequence: TGCGCCAGCAGTGGGACTGGCACCGGGGAGCTGTTTTTT. Protein product: CASSGTGTGELFF.

The V and J genes are TRBV28 and TRBJ2-1, with D tentatively TRBD2 (5 bases). V shed 5 bases and J shed 8 bases, with 19 bases lying between them. CDR3 length equals 15 residues. Germline values: CDR1 MDHEN, CDR2 SYDVKM. Here the CDR3 DNA reads TGTGCCAGCAGTCTGGAGGAAGGGTTCAAGGATGAGCAGTTCTTC. The encoded protein is CASSLEEGFKDEQFF.

The genes are TRBV29-1 and TRBJ2-5; D is perhaps TRBD1 (5 bases). Judging by the DNA end, TRBJ2-7 fits better; the J call may be wrong. CDR1 is SQVTM, CDR2 ANQGSEA, per germline. This CDR3 has 12 amino acids. The CDR3 nucleotides are TGCAGCGTTTTGGTACCAGGGTACGAGCAGTACTTC. The encoded protein is CSVLVPGYEQYF.

The chain links TRBV14 to TRBJ1-4, with 8 bases aligning to TRBD1. Germline CDR1 SGHDN, CDR2 FVKESK. Trimming took 4 bases from V and 5 from J; bases not matched to a gene: 3. The CDR3 has 14 residues. This CDR3 reads CASSPRQGNEKLFF. The DNA for the CDR3 is TGTGCCAGCAGCCCTCGACAGGGGAATGAAAAACTGTTTTTT. Using reference TRBV14 and TRBJ1-4 for the parts outside the CDR3, the full variable domain is EAGVTQFPSHSVIEKGQTVTLRCDPISGHDNLYWYRRVMGKEIKFLLHFVKESKQDESGMPNNRFLAERTGGTYSTLKVQPAELEDSGVYFCASSPRQGNEKLFFGSGTQLSVL.

This clone was seen once. The genes are TRBV6-6 and TRBJ1-2, with no clear D. V dropped 6 bases and J dropped 4 bases, with 15 bases sitting between them. This CDR3 region has 14 residues. Germline V gene data show CDR1 as MNHNY and CDR2 as SVGAGI (reference sequence). The CDR3 DNA sequence: TGTGCCAGCAGCAGCACCCCGGTCCGCTATGGCTACACCTTC. Residues: CASSSTPVRYGYTF.

The chain couples TRBV27 to TRBJ2-3; the D gene is possibly TRBD1 (6 bases). Trimming took 7 bases from V and 5 from J, leaving 16 bases between them. Germline CDR1 is MNHEY and CDR2 is SMNVEV (reference sequence). The length of the CDR3 is 14 residues. The CDR3 protein is CASTHSGAGDTQYF. CDR3 nucleotide sequence: TGTGCCAGCACCCACTCAGGGGCGGGAGATACGCAGTATTTT.

This rearrangement joins TRBV9 to TRBJ2-1, with 15 bases lining up with TRBD2. Germline lookup yields CDR1 SGDLS and CDR2 YYNGEE. The CDR3 runs to 17 residues. The junction had 10 bases not matched to a gene; V was cut back by 4 bases and J by 8 bases. CDR3 region: CASSKEGTSGRSDEQFF. CDR3 bases: TGTGCCAGCAGCAAAGAGGGGACTAGCGGGAGGTCTGATGAGCAGTTCTTC.

The rearrangement uses TRBV9 and TRBJ1-2; D is possibly TRBD1 (5 bases). Germline V lookup: CDR1 SGDLS, CDR2 YYNGEE. Trimming removed 3 bases from V and 7 bases from J, with 13 bases in between. CDR3 size: 13 residues. CDR3 loop: CASSESQGAGYTF. In DNA, the CDR3 is TGTGCCAGCAGCGAGTCCCAAGGGGCTGGCTACACCTTC.

The rearrangement uses TRBV7-9 and TRBJ1-3; D might be TRBD1 (6 bases). The CDR3 runs to 15 residues. The V gene lost 1 base and the J gene lost 7 bases, with 14 bases spanning the gap. Germline CDR1 SEHNR, CDR2 FQNEAQ (reference sequence). CDR3 in DNA: TGTGCCAGCAGCTTAGAGTCGGGGGCTTGGAACACCATATATTTT. Protein: CASSLESGAWNTIYF.

This sequence joins TRBV11-3 and TRBJ1-1; D uncertain. V dropped 3 bases and J dropped 12 bases, with 20 bases sitting between them. The germline V gene has CDR1 SGHNT and CDR2 YENEEA. This CDR3 contains 14 residues. The CDR3 coding sequence is TGTGCCAGCAGCTTCTTGGGGAGCGGAAATATAACTTTCTTT. This gives the protein CASSFLGSGNITFF.

This clone was seen only once. The chain uses TRBV5-1 and TRBJ2-1; TRBD2 matches at 8 bases. The V gene's germline CDR1 is SGHRS and CDR2 YFSETQ. The CDR3 consists of 16 residues. Trimming at V came to 7 bases and at J to 0 bases, leaving 9 bases not matched to a gene. CDR3 protein: CASAWRLAGSYNEQFF. The CDR3 coding sequence is TGCGCCAGCGCCTGGAGGCTAGCGGGCTCCTACAATGAGCAGTTCTTC.

The CDR3 loop is CASTPLGSEQTTEAFF. The CDR3 nucleotides are TGTGCCAGCACCCCTTTGGGTTCGGAACAGACCACTGAAGCTTTCTTT. The rearrangement uses TRBV27 and TRBJ1-1; D is undetermined. Germline V gene lookup returns CDR1 MNHEY and CDR2 SMNVEV (reference sequence). Trimming left V 7 bases short and J 4 bases short, with 22 bases between. This CDR3 is 16 amino acids long.

This chain connects TRBV4-3 to TRBJ2-3, with D tentatively TRBD2 (5 bases). CDR3 length equals 16 residues. V was trimmed by 0 bases and J by 1 base, leaving 11 bases between them. Germline V CDR1 and CDR2: LGHNA, YSLEER. The CDR3 region is CASSQEVAGRTDTQYF. The CDR3 bases are TGCGCCAGCAGCCAAGAGGTGGCGGGCCGCACAGATACGCAGTATTTT.

The V and J genes are TRBV6-6 and TRBJ2-7; 9 nucleotides match TRBD2. With 6 bases clipped from V and 0 bases from J, the junction kept 6 bases outside the gene matches. Looked up from germline, CDR1 is MNHNY and CDR2 is SVGAGI (reference sequence). The CDR3 covers 15 residues. The CDR3 loop is CASSRAGGPSYEQYF. The CDR3 region has the DNA TGTGCCAGCAGCCGAGCGGGAGGCCCCTCCTACGAGCAGTACTTC.